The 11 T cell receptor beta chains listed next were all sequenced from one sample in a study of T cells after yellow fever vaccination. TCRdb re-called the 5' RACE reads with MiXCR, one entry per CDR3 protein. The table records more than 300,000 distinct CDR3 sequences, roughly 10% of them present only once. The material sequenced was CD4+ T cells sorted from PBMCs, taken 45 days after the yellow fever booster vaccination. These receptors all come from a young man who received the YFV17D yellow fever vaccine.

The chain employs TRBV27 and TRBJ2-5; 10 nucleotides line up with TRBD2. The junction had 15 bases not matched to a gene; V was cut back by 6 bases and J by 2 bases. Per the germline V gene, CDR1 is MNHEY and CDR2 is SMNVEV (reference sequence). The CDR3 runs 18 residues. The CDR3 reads CASSPRGGAGGKQETQYF. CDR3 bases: TGTGCCAGCAGCCCCCGTGGCGGAGCGGGGGGGAAGCAAGAGACCCAGTACTTC.

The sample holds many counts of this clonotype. CDR3 sequence (DNA): TGTGCCAGCAGCCCGGTCCAAGAGACCCAGTACTTC. The encoded protein is CASSPVQETQYF. This chain uses TRBV7-7 with TRBJ2-5; no clear D gene. Trimming shortened V by 5 bases and J by 1 base, and 5 bases separated the two germline ends. Per the germline V gene, CDR1 is SSHAT and CDR2 is FNYEAQ (reference sequence). This CDR3 contains 12 residues.

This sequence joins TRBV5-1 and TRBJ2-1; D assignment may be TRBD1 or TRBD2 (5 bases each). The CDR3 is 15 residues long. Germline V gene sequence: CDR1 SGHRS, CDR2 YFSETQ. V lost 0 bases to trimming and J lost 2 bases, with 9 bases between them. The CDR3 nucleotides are TGCGCCAGCAGCTTGGTGGGGGATACCTACAATGAGCAGTTCTTC. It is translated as CASSLVGDTYNEQFF.

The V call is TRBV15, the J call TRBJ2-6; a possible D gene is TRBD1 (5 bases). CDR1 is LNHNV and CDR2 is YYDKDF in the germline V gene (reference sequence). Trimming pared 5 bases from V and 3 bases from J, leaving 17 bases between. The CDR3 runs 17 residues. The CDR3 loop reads CATSAQMGRCGANVLTF. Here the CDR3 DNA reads TGTGCCACCAGCGCCCAGATGGGGCGCTGTGGGGCCAACGTCCTGACTTTC.

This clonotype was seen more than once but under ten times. This chain's CDR3 is CASSFGEGYGNTIYF. The CDR3 nucleotides read TGTGCCAGCAGTTTCGGGGAAGGATACGGAAACACCATATATTTT. The J gene is TRBJ1-3, the V gene TRBV12-3 or TRBV12-4, with D unresolved. The CDR3 covers 15 residues. V lost 3 bases, J lost 4 bases, and 13 bases lay in between.

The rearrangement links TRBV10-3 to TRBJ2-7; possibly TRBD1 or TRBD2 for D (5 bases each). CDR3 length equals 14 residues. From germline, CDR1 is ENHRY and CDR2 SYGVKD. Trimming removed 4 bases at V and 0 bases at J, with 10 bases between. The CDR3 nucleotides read TGTGCCATCAGTGGAGGGGTCTCCTCCTACGAGCAGTACGTC. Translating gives CAISGGVSSYEQYV.

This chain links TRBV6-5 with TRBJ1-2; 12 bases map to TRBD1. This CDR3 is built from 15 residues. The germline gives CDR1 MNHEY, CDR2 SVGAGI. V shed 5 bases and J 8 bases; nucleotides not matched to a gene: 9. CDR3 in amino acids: CASSRPGQGAAGYTF. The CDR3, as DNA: TGTGCCAGCAGTCGACCGGGACAGGGGGCGGCCGGCTACACCTTC.

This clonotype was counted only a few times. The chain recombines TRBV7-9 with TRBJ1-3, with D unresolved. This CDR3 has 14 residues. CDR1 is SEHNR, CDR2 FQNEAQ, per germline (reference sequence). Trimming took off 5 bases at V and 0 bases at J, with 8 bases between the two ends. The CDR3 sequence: CASSIYSSGNTIYF. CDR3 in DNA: TGTGCCAGCAGCATATACAGCTCTGGAAACACCATATATTTT. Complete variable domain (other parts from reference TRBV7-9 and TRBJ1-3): DTGVSQNPRHKITKRGQNVTFRCDPISEHNRLYWYRQTLGQGPEFLTYFQNEAQLEKSRLLSDRFSAERPKGSFSTLEIQRTEQGDSAMYLCASSIYSSGNTIYFGEGSWLTVV.

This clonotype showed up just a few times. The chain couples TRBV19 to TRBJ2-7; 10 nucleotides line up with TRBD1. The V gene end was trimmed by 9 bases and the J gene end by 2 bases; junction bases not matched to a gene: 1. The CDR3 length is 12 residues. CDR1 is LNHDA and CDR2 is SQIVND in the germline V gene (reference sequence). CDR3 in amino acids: CASGTGAYEQYF. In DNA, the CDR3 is TGTGCCAGCGGGACAGGGGCCTACGAGCAGTACTTC.

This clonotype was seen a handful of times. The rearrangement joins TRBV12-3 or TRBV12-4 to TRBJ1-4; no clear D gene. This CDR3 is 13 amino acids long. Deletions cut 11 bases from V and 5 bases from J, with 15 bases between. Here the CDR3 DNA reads TGTGCCGCCACGATGTCAGAGAATGAAAAACTGTTTTTT. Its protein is CAATMSENEKLFF.

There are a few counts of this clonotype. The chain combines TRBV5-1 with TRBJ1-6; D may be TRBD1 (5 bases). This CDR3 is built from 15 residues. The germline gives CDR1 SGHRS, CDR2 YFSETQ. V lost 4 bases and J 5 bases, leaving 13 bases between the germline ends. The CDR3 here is CASSPRTGDNSPLHF. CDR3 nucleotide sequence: TGCGCCAGCAGCCCACGGACGGGGGATAATTCACCCCTCCACTTT.